The sequence of this T cell receptor beta chain was determined in a study of T cell responses to AZD1222 COVID-19 vaccine. This table comes from immunoSEQ multiplex PCR, and its TCRdb copy is limited to in-frame clones, with some not included. The data contain 65,000 or so clones, over 80% of them singletons. Findings and limits, study-wide: At 160-218 and 743-854, vaccine-associated CD4 TCRs were dominant, and they spanned spike.

A word on this clone: Its target is unknown.

CDR3 length: 12 residues. Germline CDR1 is SGHAT and CDR2 is FQNNGV. Deletions cut 4 bases from V and 8 bases from J, with 11 bases between. The clonotype was recovered from an adult in good health. This chain links TRBV11-2 with TRBJ1-1, with a weak D call TRBD1 (6 bases). The input for sequencing was peripheral blood, taken on day 0 of AZD1222 vaccination. CDR3 protein: CASSSLGAEAFF. The CDR3, as DNA: TGTGCCAGCAGCTCCCTGGGGGCGGAAGCTTTCTTT.